This T cell receptor beta chain stems from a study of blood T cell repertoires in COVID-19. Germline V gene data show CDR1 as SGHRS and CDR2 as YFSETQ. The CDR3 extends over 18 amino acids. The J segment lost 2 bases and the V segment lost 0 bases, leaving 14 bases of the junction unmatched. Clones were sequenced by immunoSEQ multiplex PCR, and TCRdb holds only the in-frame ones, with some missing. Among over 65,000 clones listed, more than 75% were seen once. The chain carries TRBV5-1 and TRBJ2-7; 7 bases line up with TRBD1. Sequencing was done on a sample of peripheral blood. This sequence originates from a human donor in a cohort sampled during active COVID-19. The CDR3: CASSLAIGGQGVAYEQYF. Written as DNA, the CDR3 is TGCGCCAGCAGCTTGGCCATCGGTGGGCAGGGGGTCGCCTACGAGCAGTACTTC.